Sequencing of this TCR beta chain was carried out in a study of cytomegalovirus exposure and HLA in healthy donors. PCR employed 60 Vbeta and 13 Jbeta primers. The data were produced by immunoSEQ multiplex PCR, yet TCRdb's version contains in-frame clones alone and is incomplete. The sample lists 150,000 to 200,000 clones, about four fifths occurring once. This CDR3 is 15 amino acids long. V shed 6 bases and J 2 bases; nucleotides not matched to a gene: 5. Germline V gives CDR1 SGDLS, CDR2 YYNGEE. The sample comprised PBMCs. The chain links TRBV9 to TRBJ2-2; 9 nucleotides match TRBD1. This clonotype was sampled from a woman aged 45-65 years in good health and CMV-seronegative. For the CDR3, the DNA is TGTGCCAGCAACAAACAGGGGGCAAACACCGGGGAGCTGTTTTTT. This encodes CASNKQGANTGELFF. Full variable domain (missing parts from reference TRBV9 and TRBJ2-2): DSGVTQTPKHLITATGQRVTLRCSPRSGDLSVYWYQQSLDQGLQFLIQYYNGEERAKGNILERFSAQQFPDLHSELNLSSLELGDSALYFCASNKQGANTGELFFGEGSRLTVL.